This TCR beta chain emerged from a study of response to subunit inactivated influenza vaccine. Broader study findings: Few additional T cells are recruited per seasonal influenza vaccination, authors suggested.

Trimming removed 7 bases at V and 6 bases at J, with 25 bases between. The length of the CDR3 is 16 residues. Germline lookup yields CDR1 MDHEN and CDR2 SYDVKM. The sample holds a few counts of this clonotype. Its antigen is unknown. TCRdb recomputed calls from the RT-PCR reads with MiXCR, one row per CDR3 protein. The sample gives 500,000 to 600,000 distinct CDR3 sequences, 13% to 15% of which show up once; around 10% is in the top ten. The sequence came from a man aged 50 to 60 who received an inactivated influenza vaccine. The genes are TRBV28 and TRBJ2-7; maybe TRBD1 (5 bases). The sample here was PBMCs from blood, taken roughly 12 days after vaccination. CDR3 nucleotides: TGTGCCAGCACCAGAAGGTTTGGGCAGGGCCTCAGCGAGCAGTACTTC. Its translation is CASTRRFGQGLSEQYF.